The entry that follows covers one T cell receptor beta chain sequence. Its antigen is undetermined. CDR1 and CDR2 (germline): MGHRA, YSYEKL. The CDR3 runs 14 residues. V lost 5 bases and J 2 bases, leaving 10 bases between the germline ends. This sample was included in a study of cytomegalovirus exposure and HLA in healthy donors. Findings and caveats of the study: Reports described diagnosis of cytomegalovirus status by the classifier as highly specific and sensitive. One variant, a missense change in DCLRE1C, was linked in a later analysis to TCR beta V- and J-gene trimming.

Researchers ran the PCR with 60 Vbeta and 13 Jbeta primers. Original handling: Approximately 10 million shared chains were among 80 million or so unique TCR beta chains counted in a later analysis. The repertoire was sequenced with immunoSEQ multiplex PCR; TCRdb's copy has only in-frame clones and lacks some. For V, J and clone size, that table is used; D and trimming come from the DNA. The sample contains about 62,000 clones, around 87% of which appear only once. Unrecorded immune exposure was likely among donors, who were nominally healthy when sampled. This TCR came from a man aged 18 to 35 in good health and CMV-seronegative. The rearrangement uses TRBV4-1 and TRBJ2-1, with a tentative D call TRBD1 (6 bases). What was sequenced was PBMCs. This CDR3 is CASSYQGPYNEQFF. The CDR3 DNA reads as TGCGCCAGCAGCTACCAGGGGCCCTACAATGAGCAGTTCTTC.